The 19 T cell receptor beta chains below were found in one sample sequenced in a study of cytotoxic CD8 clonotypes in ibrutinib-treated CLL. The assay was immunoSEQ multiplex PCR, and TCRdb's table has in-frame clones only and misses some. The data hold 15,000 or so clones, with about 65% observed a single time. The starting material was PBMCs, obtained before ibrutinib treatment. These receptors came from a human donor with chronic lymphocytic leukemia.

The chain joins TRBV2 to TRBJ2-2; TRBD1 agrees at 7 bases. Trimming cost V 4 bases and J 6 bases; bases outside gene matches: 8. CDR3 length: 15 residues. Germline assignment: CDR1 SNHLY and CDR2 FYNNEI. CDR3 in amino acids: CASSVPGGNAGELFF. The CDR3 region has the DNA TGTGCCAGCAGTGTCCCAGGGGGTAACGCCGGGGAGCTGTTTTTT.

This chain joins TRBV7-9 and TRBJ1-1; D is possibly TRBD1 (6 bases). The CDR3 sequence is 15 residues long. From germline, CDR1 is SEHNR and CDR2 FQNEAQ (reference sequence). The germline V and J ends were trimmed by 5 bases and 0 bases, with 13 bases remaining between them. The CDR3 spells CASSPSAGVNTEAFF. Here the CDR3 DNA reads TGTGCCAGCAGCCCGTCGGCAGGGGTGAACACTGAAGCTTTCTTT.

The DNA for the CDR3 is TGTGCCAGCAGTGGACAGAATAGCAATCAGCCCCAGCATTTT. Encoded protein: CASSGQNSNQPQHF. The rearrangement links TRBV2 to TRBJ1-5; the D gene is possibly TRBD1 (5 bases). Germline V gene lookup returns CDR1 SNHLY and CDR2 FYNNEI. Trimming cost V 4 bases and J 0 bases, with 7 bases left between them. The CDR3 runs 14 residues.

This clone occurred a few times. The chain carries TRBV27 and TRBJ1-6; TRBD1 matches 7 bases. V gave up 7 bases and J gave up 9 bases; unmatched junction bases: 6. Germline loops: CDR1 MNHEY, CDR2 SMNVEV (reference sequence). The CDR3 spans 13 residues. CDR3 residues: CASTLQGGSPLHF. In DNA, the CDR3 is TGTGCCAGCACGCTTCAGGGGGGTTCACCCCTCCACTTT.

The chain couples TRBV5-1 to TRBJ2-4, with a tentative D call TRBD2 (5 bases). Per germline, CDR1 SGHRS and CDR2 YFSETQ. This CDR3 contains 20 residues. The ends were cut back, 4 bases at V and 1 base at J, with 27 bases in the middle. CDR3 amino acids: CASSHDLRTRLPLAKNIQYF. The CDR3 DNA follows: TGCGCCAGCAGCCACGACCTCCGGACTCGCTTACCCCTGGCCAAAAACATTCAGTACTTC.

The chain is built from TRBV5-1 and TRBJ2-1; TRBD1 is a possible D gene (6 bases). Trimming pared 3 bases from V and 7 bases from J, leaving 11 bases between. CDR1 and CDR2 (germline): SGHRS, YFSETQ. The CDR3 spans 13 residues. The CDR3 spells CASSSWGRNEQFF. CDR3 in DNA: TGCGCCAGCAGCTCCTGGGGGCGGAATGAGCAGTTCTTC.

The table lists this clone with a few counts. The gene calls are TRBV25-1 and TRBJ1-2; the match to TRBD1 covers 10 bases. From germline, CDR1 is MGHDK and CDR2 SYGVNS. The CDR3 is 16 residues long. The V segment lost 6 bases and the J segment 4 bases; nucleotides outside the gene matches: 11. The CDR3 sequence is CASSKTGTGVVYGYTF. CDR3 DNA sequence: TGTGCCAGCAGCAAGACCGGGACAGGGGTGGTCTATGGCTACACCTTC.

The CDR3 region has the DNA TGTGCTAGTGGCTCTTCCATGGGCTACACCTTC. Amino acids: CASGSSMGYTF. This chain connects TRBV12-5 to TRBJ1-2; D is ambiguous. The CDR3 contains 11 residues. Germline loops: CDR1 LGHNT, CDR2 FRNRAP. V was pared by 6 bases and J by 8 bases, with 10 bases between.

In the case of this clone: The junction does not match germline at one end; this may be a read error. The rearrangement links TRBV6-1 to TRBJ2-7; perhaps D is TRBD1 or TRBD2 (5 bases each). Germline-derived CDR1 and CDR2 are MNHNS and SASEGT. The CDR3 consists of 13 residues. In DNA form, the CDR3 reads TGTGCCAGCGGGGACCGAGCCTCCTGCGAGCAGTACTTC. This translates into CASGDRASCEQYF.

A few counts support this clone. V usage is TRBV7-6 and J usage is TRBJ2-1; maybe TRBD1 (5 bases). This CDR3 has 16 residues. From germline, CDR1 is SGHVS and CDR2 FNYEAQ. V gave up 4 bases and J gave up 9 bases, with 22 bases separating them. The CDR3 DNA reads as TGTGCCAGCAGCTCCCACCCCGGGCAGGGCGATAGTGAGCAGTTCTTC. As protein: CASSSHPGQGDSEQFF.

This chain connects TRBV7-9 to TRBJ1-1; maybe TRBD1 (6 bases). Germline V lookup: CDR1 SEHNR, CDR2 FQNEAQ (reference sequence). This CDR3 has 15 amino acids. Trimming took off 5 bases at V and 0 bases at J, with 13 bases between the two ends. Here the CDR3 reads CASSPYREVNTEAFF. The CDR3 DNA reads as TGTGCCAGCAGCCCATACAGGGAGGTGAACACTGAAGCTTTCTTT.

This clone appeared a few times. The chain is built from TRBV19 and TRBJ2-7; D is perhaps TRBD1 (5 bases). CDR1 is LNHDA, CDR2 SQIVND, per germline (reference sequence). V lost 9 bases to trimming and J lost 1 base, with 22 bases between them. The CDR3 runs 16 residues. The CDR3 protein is CASLPGHQKGSYEQYF. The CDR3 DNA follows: TGTGCCAGCCTCCCGGGCCATCAGAAGGGGTCCTACGAGCAGTACTTC.

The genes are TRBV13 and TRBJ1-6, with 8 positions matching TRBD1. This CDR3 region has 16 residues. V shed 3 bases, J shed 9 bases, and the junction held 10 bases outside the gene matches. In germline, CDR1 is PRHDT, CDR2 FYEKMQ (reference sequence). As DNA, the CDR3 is TGTGCCAGCAGCTTCGGACAGGGAGTCTTGAGTTCACCCCTCCACTTT. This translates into CASSFGQGVLSSPLHF. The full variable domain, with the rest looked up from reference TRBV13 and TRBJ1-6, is AAGVIQSPRHLIKEKRETATLKCYPIPRHDTVYWYQQGPGQDPQFLISFYEKMQSDKGSIPDRFSAQQFSDYHSELNMSSLELGDSALYFCASSFGQGVLSSPLHFGNGTRLTVT.

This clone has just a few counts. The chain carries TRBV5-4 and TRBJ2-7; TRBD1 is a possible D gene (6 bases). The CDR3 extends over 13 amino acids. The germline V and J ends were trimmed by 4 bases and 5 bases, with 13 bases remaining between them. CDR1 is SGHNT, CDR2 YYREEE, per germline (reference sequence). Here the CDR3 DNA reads TGTGCCAGCAGCAAAGGGGGTTTCAACGAGCAGTACTTC. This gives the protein CASSKGGFNEQYF. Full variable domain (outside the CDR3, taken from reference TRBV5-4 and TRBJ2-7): ETGVTQSPTHLIKTRGQQVTLRCSSQSGHNTVSWYQQALGQGPQFIFQYYREEENGRGNFPPRFSGLQFPNYSSELNVNALELDDSALYLCASSKGGFNEQYFGPGTRLTVT.

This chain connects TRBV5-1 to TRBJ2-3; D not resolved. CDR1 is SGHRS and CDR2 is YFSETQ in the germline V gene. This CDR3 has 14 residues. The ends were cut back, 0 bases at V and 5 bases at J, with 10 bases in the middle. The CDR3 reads CASSLGPVGDTQYF. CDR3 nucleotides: TGCGCCAGCAGCTTGGGGCCGGTAGGAGATACGCAGTATTTT.

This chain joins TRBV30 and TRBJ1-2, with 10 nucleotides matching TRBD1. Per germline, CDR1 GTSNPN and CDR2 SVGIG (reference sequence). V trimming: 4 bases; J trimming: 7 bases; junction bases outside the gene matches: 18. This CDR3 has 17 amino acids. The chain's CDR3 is CAWTPLLGTGVGGGYTF. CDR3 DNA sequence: TGTGCCTGGACCCCCTTGCTCGGGACAGGGGTAGGGGGTGGCTACACCTTC.

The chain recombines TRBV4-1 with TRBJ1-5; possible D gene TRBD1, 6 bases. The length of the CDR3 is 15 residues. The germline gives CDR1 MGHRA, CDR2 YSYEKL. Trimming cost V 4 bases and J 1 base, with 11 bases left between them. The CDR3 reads CASSLGHSSNQPQHF. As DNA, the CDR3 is TGCGCCAGCAGCCTGGGACATAGCAGCAATCAGCCCCAGCATTTT.

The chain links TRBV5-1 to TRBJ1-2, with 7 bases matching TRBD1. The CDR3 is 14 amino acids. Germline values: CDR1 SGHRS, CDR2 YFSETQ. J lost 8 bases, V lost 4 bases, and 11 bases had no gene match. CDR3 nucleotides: TGCGCCAGCAGCCCCCGGGACAGTTTGGGAGGCTACACCTTC. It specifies CASSPRDSLGGYTF. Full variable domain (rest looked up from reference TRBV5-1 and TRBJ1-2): KAGVTQTPRYLIKTRGQQVTLSCSPISGHRSVSWYQQTPGQGLQFLFEYFSETQRNKGNFPGRFSGRQFSNSRSEMNVSTLELGDSALYLCASSPRDSLGGYTFGSGTRLTVV.

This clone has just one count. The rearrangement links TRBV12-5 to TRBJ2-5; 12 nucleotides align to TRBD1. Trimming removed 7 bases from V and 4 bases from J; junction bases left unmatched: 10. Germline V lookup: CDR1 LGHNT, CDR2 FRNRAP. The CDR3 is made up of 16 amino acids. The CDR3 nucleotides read TGTGCTAGTGCCCCCCCCGGGACAGGGGGCCGAGAGACCCAGTACTTC. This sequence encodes CASAPPGTGGRETQYF.